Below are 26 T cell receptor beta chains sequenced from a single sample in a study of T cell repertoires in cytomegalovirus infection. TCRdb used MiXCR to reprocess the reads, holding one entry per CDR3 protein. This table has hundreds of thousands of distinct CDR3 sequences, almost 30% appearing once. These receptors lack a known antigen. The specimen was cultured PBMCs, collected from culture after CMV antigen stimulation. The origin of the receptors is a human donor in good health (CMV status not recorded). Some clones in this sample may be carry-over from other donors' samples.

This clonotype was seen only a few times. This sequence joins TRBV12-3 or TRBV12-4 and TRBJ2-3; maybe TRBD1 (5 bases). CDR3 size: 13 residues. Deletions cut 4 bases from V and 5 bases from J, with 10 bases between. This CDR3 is CASSWSGIDTQYF. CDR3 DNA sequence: TGTGCCAGCAGTTGGTCAGGGATAGATACGCAGTATTTT.

This CDR3 reads CASSVPGVQETQYF. CDR3 coding DNA: TGTGCCAGCAGTGTCCCCGGGGTACAAGAGACCCAGTACTTC. This rearrangement joins TRBV2 to TRBJ2-5; D possibly corresponds to TRBD2 (5 bases). Germline CDR1 reads SNHLY; CDR2 reads FYNNEI. CDR3 length equals 14 residues. Trimming took off 4 bases at V and 2 bases at J, with 11 bases between the two ends.

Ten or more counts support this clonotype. The CDR3 loop is CASSGLVGQGKTEAFF. The CDR3 DNA reads as TGTGCCAGCAGCGGCCTGGTCGGCCAGGGTAAAACTGAAGCTTTCTTT. This rearrangement joins TRBV7-8 to TRBJ1-1, with a tentative D call TRBD1 (5 bases). Trimming cost V 5 bases and J 5 bases, with 21 bases left between them. CDR3 size: 16 residues. The germline gives CDR1 SGHVS, CDR2 FQNEAQ.

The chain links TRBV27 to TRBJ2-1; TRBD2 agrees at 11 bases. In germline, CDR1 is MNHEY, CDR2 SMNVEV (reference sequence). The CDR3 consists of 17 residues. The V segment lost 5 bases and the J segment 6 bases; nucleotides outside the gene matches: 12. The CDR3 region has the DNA TGTGCCAGCAGTGGACGACTAGCGGGAAGGTTCAGCAATGAGCAGTTCTTC. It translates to CASSGRLAGRFSNEQFF.

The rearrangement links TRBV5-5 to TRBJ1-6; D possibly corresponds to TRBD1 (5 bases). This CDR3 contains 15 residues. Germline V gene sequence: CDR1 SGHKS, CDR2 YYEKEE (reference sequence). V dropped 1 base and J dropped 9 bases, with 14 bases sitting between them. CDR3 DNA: TGTGCCAGCAGCTTGAACCGGGGGACGGGTTCACCCCTCCACTTT. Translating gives CASSLNRGTGSPLHF. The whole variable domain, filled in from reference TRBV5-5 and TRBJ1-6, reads DAGVTQSPTHLIKTRGQQVTLRCSPISGHKSVSWYQQVLGQGPQFIFQYYEKEERGRGNFPDRFSARQFPNYSSELNVNALLLGDSALYLCASSLNRGTGSPLHFGNGTRLTVT.

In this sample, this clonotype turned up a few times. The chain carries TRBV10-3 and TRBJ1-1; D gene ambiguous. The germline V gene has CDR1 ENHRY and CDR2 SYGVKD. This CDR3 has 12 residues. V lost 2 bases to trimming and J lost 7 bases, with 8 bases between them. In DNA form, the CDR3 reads TGTGCCATCAGTGAGAGTTTCGATGAAGCTTTCTTT. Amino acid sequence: CAISESFDEAFF.

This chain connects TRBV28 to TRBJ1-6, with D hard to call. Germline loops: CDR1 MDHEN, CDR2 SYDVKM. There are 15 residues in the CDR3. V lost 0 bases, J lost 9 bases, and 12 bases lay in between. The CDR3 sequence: CASSLWVGNISPLHF. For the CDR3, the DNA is TGTGCCAGCAGTTTATGGGTCGGCAACATTTCACCCCTCCACTTT.

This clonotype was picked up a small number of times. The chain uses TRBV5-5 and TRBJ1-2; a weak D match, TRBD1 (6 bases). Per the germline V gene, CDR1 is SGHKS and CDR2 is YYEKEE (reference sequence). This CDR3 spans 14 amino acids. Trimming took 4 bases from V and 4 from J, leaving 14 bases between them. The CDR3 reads CASSPGQLPYGYTF. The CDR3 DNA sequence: TGTGCCAGCAGCCCCGGACAGTTACCCTATGGCTACACCTTC.

CDR3 region: CSAPKTYEQFF. CDR3 DNA sequence: TGCAGTGCTCCTAAGACGTATGAGCAGTTCTTC. The chain is built from TRBV20-1 and TRBJ2-1; D is unclear. This CDR3 has 11 residues. Trimming cost V 5 bases and J 8 bases, with 10 bases left between them. The germline V gene has CDR1 DFQATT and CDR2 SNEGSKA (reference sequence).

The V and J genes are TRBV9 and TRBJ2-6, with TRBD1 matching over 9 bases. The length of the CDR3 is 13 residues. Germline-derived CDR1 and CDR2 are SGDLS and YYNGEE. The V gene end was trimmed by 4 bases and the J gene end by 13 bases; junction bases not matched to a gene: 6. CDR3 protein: CASSPSGTGVLTF. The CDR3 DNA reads TGTGCCAGCAGCCCCTCCGGGACAGGGGTCCTGACTTTC.

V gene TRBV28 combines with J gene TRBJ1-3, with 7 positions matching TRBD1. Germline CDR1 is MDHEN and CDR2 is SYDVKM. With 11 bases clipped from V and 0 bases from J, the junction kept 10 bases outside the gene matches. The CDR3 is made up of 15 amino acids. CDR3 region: CAAKGGQISGNTIYF. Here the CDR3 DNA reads TGTGCCGCGAAGGGGGGACAGATCTCTGGAAACACCATATATTTT.

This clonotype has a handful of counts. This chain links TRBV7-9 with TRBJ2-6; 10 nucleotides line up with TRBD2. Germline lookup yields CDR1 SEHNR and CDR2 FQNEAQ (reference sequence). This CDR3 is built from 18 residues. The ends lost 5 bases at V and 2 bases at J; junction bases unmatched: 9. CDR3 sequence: CASSLGSSGGTGANVLTF. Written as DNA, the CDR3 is TGTGCCAGCAGCCTCGGGTCTAGCGGGGGCACTGGGGCCAACGTCCTGACTTTC.

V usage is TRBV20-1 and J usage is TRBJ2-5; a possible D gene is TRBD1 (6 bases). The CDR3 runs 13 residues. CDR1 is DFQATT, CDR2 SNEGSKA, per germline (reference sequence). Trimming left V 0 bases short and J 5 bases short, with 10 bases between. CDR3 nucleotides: TGCAGTGCTAGAGATGCAAGGGGGGAGACCCAGTACTTC. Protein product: CSARDARGETQYF.

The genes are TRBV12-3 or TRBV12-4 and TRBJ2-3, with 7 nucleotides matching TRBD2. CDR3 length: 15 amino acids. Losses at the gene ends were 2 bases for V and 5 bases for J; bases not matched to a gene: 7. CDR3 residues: CASSLLSAGVDTQYF. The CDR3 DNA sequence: TGTGCCAGCAGTTTATTAAGTGCGGGAGTAGATACGCAGTATTTT.

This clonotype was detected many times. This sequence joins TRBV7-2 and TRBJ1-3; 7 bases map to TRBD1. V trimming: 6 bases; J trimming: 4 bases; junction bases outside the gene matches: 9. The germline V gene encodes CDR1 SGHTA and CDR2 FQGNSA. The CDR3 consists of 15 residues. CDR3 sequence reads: CASRFTGTEGNTIYF. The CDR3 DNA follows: TGTGCCAGCAGGTTTACCGGGACAGAAGGAAACACCATATATTTT.

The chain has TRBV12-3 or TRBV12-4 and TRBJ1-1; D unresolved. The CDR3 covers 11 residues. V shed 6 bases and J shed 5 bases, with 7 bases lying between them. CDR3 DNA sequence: TGTGCCAGCAGGGCGAATACTGAAGCTTTCTTT. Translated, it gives CASRANTEAFF.

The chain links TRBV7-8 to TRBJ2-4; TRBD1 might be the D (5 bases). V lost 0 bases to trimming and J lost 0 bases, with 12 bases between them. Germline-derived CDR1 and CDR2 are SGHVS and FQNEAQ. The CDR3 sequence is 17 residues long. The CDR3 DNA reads TGTGCCAGCAGCTTAGCGGCAAGGGGTCTAGCCAAAAACATTCAGTACTTC. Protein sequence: CASSLAARGLAKNIQYF.

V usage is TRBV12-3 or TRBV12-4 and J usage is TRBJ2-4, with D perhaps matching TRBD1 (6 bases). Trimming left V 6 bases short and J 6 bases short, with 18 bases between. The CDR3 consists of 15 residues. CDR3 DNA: TGTGCCAGCAGAGCAACCGGGACAACCCGAAACATTCAGTACTTC. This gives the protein CASRATGTTRNIQYF.

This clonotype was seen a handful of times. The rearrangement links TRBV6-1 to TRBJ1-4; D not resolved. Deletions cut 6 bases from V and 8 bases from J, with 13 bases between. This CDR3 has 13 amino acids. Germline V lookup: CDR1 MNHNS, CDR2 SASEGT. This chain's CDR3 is CASRDGSSEKLFF. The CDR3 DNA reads TGTGCCAGCAGGGACGGCAGTAGCGAAAAACTGTTTTTT.

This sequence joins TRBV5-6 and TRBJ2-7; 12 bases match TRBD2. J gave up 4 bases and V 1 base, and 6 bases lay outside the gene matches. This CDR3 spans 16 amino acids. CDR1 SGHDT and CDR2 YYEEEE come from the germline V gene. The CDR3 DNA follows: TGTGCCAGCAGCTTGATGAACGGACTAGCGGGATACGAGCAGTACTTC. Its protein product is CASSLMNGLAGYEQYF.

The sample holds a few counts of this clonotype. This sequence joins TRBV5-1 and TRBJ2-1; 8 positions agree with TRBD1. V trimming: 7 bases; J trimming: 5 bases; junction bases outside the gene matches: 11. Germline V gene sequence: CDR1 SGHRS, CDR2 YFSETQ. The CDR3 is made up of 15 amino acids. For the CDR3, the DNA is TGCGCCAGCGGGGGAAGAGGACAGGGAAACAATGAGCAGTTCTTC. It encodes CASGGRGQGNNEQFF.

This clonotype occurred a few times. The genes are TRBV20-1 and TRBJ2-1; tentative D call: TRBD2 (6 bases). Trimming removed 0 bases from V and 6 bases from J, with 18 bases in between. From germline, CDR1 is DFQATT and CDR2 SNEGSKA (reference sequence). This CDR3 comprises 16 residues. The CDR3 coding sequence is TGCAGTGCTAGAGATTATAGGGTAGCGGAATCCAATGAGCAGTTCTTC. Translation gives CSARDYRVAESNEQFF.

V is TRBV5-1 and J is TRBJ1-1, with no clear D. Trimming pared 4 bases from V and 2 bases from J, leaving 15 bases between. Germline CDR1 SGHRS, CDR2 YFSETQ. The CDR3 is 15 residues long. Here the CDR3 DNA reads TGCGCCAGCAGCGATAAGACACGCTCTAACACTGAAGCTTTCTTT. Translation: CASSDKTRSNTEAFF.

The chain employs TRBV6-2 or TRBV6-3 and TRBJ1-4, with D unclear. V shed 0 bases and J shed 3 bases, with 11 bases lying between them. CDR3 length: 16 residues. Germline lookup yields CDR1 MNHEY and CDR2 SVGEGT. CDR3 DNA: TGTGCCAGCAGTTACTCTACGGGCTCGGCTAATGAAAAACTGTTTTTT. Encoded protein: CASSYSTGSANEKLFF.

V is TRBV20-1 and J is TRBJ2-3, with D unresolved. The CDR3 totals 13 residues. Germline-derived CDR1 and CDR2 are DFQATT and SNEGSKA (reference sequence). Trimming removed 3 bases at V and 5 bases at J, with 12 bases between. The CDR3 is CSARSQARDTQYF. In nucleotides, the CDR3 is TGCAGTGCTAGGAGCCAGGCCAGAGATACGCAGTATTTT.

CDR3 in amino acids: CASGLVRQTDRGYTF. DNA for the CDR3: TGTGCTAGTGGTTTGGTGCGGCAGACCGATCGCGGCTACACCTTC. The chain uses TRBV12-5 and TRBJ1-2, with D uncertain. CDR3 length equals 15 residues. Germline CDR1 is LGHNT and CDR2 is FRNRAP. Trimming left V 0 bases short and J 8 bases short, with 16 bases between.